A selection of T cell receptor beta chains follows, all from one sample in a study of T cell changes during pregnancy in multiple sclerosis. Repertoires were generated with immunoSEQ multiplex PCR, while TCRdb's copy carries only in-frame clones and drops some. Found here are approximately 100,000 clones, about 90% of them singletons; the top ten hold roughly 2.1%. The source was peripheral blood, collected after pregnancy. The receptors shown here come from a female donor in good health, enrolled as a control in a pregnancy study. The CDR3 runs from the conserved cysteine through the conserved F or W. A D gene is named only where the DNA matches it firmly. Clone size is stated in some rows and not others, as once, few, many or a class when expanded.

j_gene: TRBJ2-1; abundance: .; v_gene: TRBV2; len: 11; d_gene: TRBD2; CDR3aa: CAGTGGSEQFF; CDR3nt: TGTGCCGGTACGGGGGGTTCTGAGCAGTTCTTC
j_gene: TRBJ2-7; abundance: .; v_gene: TRBV7-6; len: 13; d_gene: .; CDR3aa: CASSVDRSYEQYF; CDR3nt: TGTGCCAGCAGCGTTGACAGGTCATACGAGCAGTACTTC
j_gene: TRBJ2-1; abundance: .; v_gene: TRBV5-1; len: 16; d_gene: TRBD2; CDR3aa: CASSLAGRPSTMSLFF; CDR3nt: TGCGCCAGCAGCTTGGCCGGGAGGCCTTCTACAATGAGTCTGTTCTTC
j_gene: TRBJ1-6; abundance: .; v_gene: TRBV6-6; len: 15; d_gene: TRBD1; CDR3aa: CASRTDRVRDSPLHF; CDR3nt: TGTGCCAGCAGGACGGACAGGGTGAGGGATTCACCCCTCCACTTT
j_gene: TRBJ1-5; abundance: .; v_gene: TRBV2; len: 18; d_gene: TRBD1; CDR3aa: CASRLGQGAQGGGQPQHF; CDR3nt: TGTGCCAGCAGACTGGGACAGGGGGCGCAGGGTGGGGGTCAGCCCCAGCATTTT
j_gene: TRBJ2-7; abundance: few; v_gene: TRBV7-6; len: 15; d_gene: .; CDR3aa: CASSLSSWQGGEQYF; CDR3nt: TGTGCCAGCAGCTTATCGTCTTGGCAGGGCGGCGAGCAGTACTTC
j_gene: TRBJ2-7; abundance: .; v_gene: TRBV13; len: 14; d_gene: .; CDR3aa: CASSSTKSGNEQYF; CDR3nt: TGTGCCAGCAGCTCCACTAAGTCCGGGAACGAGCAGTACTTC
j_gene: TRBJ1-5; abundance: .; v_gene: TRBV2; len: 14; d_gene: .; CDR3aa: CASSELGGNQPQHF; CDR3nt: TGTGCCAGCAGTGAATTGGGGGGAAATCAGCCCCAGCATTTT
j_gene: TRBJ2-1; abundance: .; v_gene: TRBV15; len: 13; d_gene: .; CDR3aa: CATSRTVYNEQFF; CDR3nt: TGTGCCACCAGTAGGACAGTATACAATGAGCAGTTCTTC
j_gene: TRBJ1-6; abundance: .; v_gene: TRBV21-1; len: 15; d_gene: .; CDR3aa: CASSKRTRGDSPLHF; CDR3nt: TGTGCCAGCAGCAAAAGAACCAGGGGCGATTCACCCCTCCACTTT
j_gene: TRBJ1-6; abundance: .; v_gene: TRBV27; len: 16; d_gene: .; CDR3aa: CASSPNRVSRNSPLHF; CDR3nt: TGTGCCAGCAGCCCGAACAGGGTCTCGCGTAATTCACCCCTCCACTTT
j_gene: TRBJ2-1; abundance: .; v_gene: TRBV6-6; len: 15; d_gene: TRBD2; CDR3aa: CASSYSSGGDNEQFF; CDR3nt: TGTGCCAGCAGTTACTCCAGCGGGGGGGACAATGAGCAGTTCTTC
j_gene: TRBJ1-2; abundance: .; v_gene: TRBV5-4; len: 14; d_gene: .; CDR3aa: CASRGGPPDYGYTF; CDR3nt: TGTGCCAGCAGAGGGGGACCGCCGGACTATGGCTACACCTTC
j_gene: TRBJ2-4; abundance: .; v_gene: TRBV28; len: 16; d_gene: TRBD2; CDR3aa: CASSSPSREGLDIQYF; CDR3nt: TGTGCCAGCAGTTCCCCCTCGCGGGAGGGCCTGGACATTCAGTACTTC
j_gene: TRBJ2-1; abundance: .; v_gene: TRBV7-6; len: 14; d_gene: TRBD2; CDR3aa: CASSLGGRVFEQFF; CDR3nt: TGTGCCAGCAGCTTAGGGGGGAGGGTTTTCGAGCAGTTCTTC
j_gene: TRBJ1-1; abundance: .; v_gene: TRBV30; len: 13; d_gene: .; CDR3aa: CAWKPQGRTEAFF; CDR3nt: TGTGCCTGGAAGCCCCAGGGTCGGACTGAAGCTTTCTTT
j_gene: TRBJ2-7; abundance: once; v_gene: TRBV11-2; len: 13; d_gene: .; CDR3aa: CASSSSPAYEQYF; CDR3nt: TGTGCCAGCAGCTCCTCCCCAGCCTACGAGCAGTACTTC
j_gene: TRBJ1-5; abundance: few; v_gene: TRBV29-1; len: 13; d_gene: .; CDR3aa: CSVRHAEGQPQHF; CDR3nt: TGCAGCGTCAGACACGCGGAGGGTCAGCCCCAGCATTTT
j_gene: TRBJ2-6; abundance: once; v_gene: TRBV29-1; len: 12; d_gene: .; CDR3aa: CSAGLGANVLTF; CDR3nt: TGCAGCGCAGGGCTTGGGGCCAACGTCCTGACTTTC
j_gene: TRBJ2-7; abundance: .; v_gene: TRBV4-1; len: 14; d_gene: .; CDR3aa: CASSPGIQVYEQYF; CDR3nt: TGCGCCAGCAGCCCCGGGATCCAAGTCTACGAGCAGTACTTC
j_gene: TRBJ1-6; abundance: .; v_gene: TRBV25-1; len: 14; d_gene: TRBD1; CDR3aa: CASSEWTGSSPLHF; CDR3nt: TGTGCCAGCAGTGAATGGACAGGTTCCTCACCCCTCCACTTT
j_gene: TRBJ2-1; abundance: .; v_gene: TRBV28; len: 17; d_gene: TRBD2; CDR3aa: CASTRYWGLASHNEQFF; CDR3nt: TGTGCCAGCACCCGTTACTGGGGACTAGCCTCCCACAATGAGCAGTTCTTC
j_gene: TRBJ2-1; abundance: .; v_gene: TRBV7-8; len: 13; d_gene: .; CDR3aa: CASSRRSGNEQFF; CDR3nt: TGTGCCAGCAGCCGTCGTTCGGGAAATGAGCAGTTCTTC
j_gene: TRBJ2-7; abundance: .; v_gene: TRBV19; len: 11; d_gene: .; CDR3aa: CASRGVYEQYF; CDR3nt: TGTGCCAGCAGGGGTGTCTACGAGCAGTACTTC
j_gene: TRBJ2-5; abundance: .; v_gene: TRBV20-1; len: 10; d_gene: .; CDR3aa: CSASGEEQYF; CDR3nt: TGCAGTGCTAGTGGCGAGGAGCAGTACTTC
j_gene: TRBJ2-7; abundance: .; v_gene: TRBV19; len: 11; d_gene: .; CDR3aa: CASRQGYEQYF; CDR3nt: TGTGCCAGTAGACAGGGCTACGAGCAGTACTTC
j_gene: TRBJ2-1; abundance: .; v_gene: TRBV7-6; len: 16; d_gene: .; CDR3aa: CASSLNLGHEYNEQFF; CDR3nt: TGTGCCAGCAGCTTAAATTTGGGACATGAATACAATGAGCAGTTCTTC
j_gene: TRBJ2-7; abundance: .; v_gene: TRBV11-1; len: 15; d_gene: .; CDR3aa: CASSHTGNPAYEQYF; CDR3nt: TGTGCCAGCAGCCACACGGGAAATCCGGCCTACGAGCAGTACTTC
j_gene: TRBJ2-1; abundance: few; v_gene: TRBV29-1; len: 16; d_gene: TRBD2; CDR3aa: CSVCLGLAGVYNEQFF; CDR3nt: TGCAGCGTGTGCCTTGGACTAGCGGGAGTCTACAATGAGCAGTTCTTC
j_gene: TRBJ1-6; abundance: .; v_gene: TRBV13; len: 19; d_gene: .; CDR3aa: CASSQFGWGSTGNNSPLHF; CDR3nt: TGTGCCAGCAGCCAATTCGGGTGGGGATCGACAGGAAATAATTCACCCCTCCACTTT
j_gene: TRBJ1-1; abundance: few; v_gene: TRBV30; len: 15; d_gene: .; CDR3aa: CAWSVLDSQGTEAFF; CDR3nt: TGTGCCTGGAGTGTATTGGACAGCCAAGGCACTGAAGCTTTCTTT
j_gene: TRBJ1-1; abundance: .; v_gene: TRBV5-1; len: 15; d_gene: .; CDR3aa: CASSLGPGMNTEAFF; CDR3nt: TGCGCCAGCAGCTTGGGGCCAGGGATGAACACTGAAGCTTTCTTT
j_gene: TRBJ1-4; abundance: .; v_gene: TRBV28; len: 16; d_gene: TRBD1; CDR3aa: CASSLTWTGDNEKLFF; CDR3nt: TGTGCCAGCAGTTTAACCTGGACAGGGGATAATGAAAAACTGTTTTTT
j_gene: TRBJ1-1; abundance: .; v_gene: TRBV19; len: 14; d_gene: .; CDR3aa: CASSIPGWDTEAFF; CDR3nt: TGTGCCAGTAGTATCCCGGGGTGGGACACTGAAGCTTTCTTT
j_gene: TRBJ1-4; abundance: .; v_gene: TRBV5-1; len: 13; d_gene: .; CDR3aa: CASSPGLDEKLFF; CDR3nt: TGCGCCAGCAGCCCAGGATTAGATGAAAAACTGTTTTTT
j_gene: TRBJ2-7; abundance: .; v_gene: TRBV6-1; len: 12; d_gene: .; CDR3aa: CASTKGAYEQYF; CDR3nt: TGTGCCTCCACCAAGGGGGCCTACGAGCAGTACTTC
j_gene: TRBJ1-6; abundance: .; v_gene: TRBV30; len: 13; d_gene: TRBD1; CDR3aa: CAWSGTGNSPLHF; CDR3nt: TGTGCCTGGAGTGGGACAGGGAATTCACCCCTCCACTTT
j_gene: TRBJ2-3; abundance: .; v_gene: TRBV6-5; len: 15; d_gene: .; CDR3aa: CASSLQGSSTDTQYF; CDR3nt: TGTGCCAGCTCCCTTCAGGGATCTAGCACAGATACGCAGTATTTT
j_gene: TRBJ1-5; abundance: .; v_gene: TRBV5-8; len: 17; d_gene: .; CDR3aa: CASSREGRSYSNQPQHF; CDR3nt: TGTGCCAGCAGCAGGGAGGGACGGTCATATAGCAATCAGCCCCAGCATTTT
j_gene: TRBJ2-7; abundance: .; v_gene: TRBV6-6; len: 14; d_gene: TRBD2; CDR3aa: CASSRGGSSYEQYF; CDR3nt: TGTGCCAGCTCGCGGGGGGGGAGCTCCTACGAGCAGTACTTC
j_gene: TRBJ2-7; abundance: once; v_gene: TRBV6-4; len: 10; d_gene: .; CDR3aa: CASRCREQYF; CDR3nt: TGTGCCAGCAGGTGTCGCGAGCAGTACTTC
j_gene: TRBJ2-7; abundance: .; v_gene: TRBV6-6; len: 13; d_gene: .; CDR3aa: CATGDSPPYEQYF; CDR3nt: TGTGCCACAGGCGATAGTCCACCCTACGAGCAGTACTTC
j_gene: TRBJ1-5; abundance: .; v_gene: TRBV28; len: 16; d_gene: .; CDR3aa: CASSPEVGGGNQPQHF; CDR3nt: TGTGCCAGCAGTCCTGAGGTCGGGGGGGGCAATCAGCCCCAGCATTTT
j_gene: TRBJ2-2; abundance: .; v_gene: TRBV7-9; len: 19; d_gene: TRBD2; CDR3aa: CASSLYGGSVTKRTGELFF; CDR3nt: TGTGCCAGCAGCTTATACGGGGGGTCGGTGACGAAACGAACCGGGGAGCTGTTTTTT
j_gene: TRBJ2-1; abundance: .; v_gene: TRBV27; len: 13; d_gene: TRBD2; CDR3aa: CASRGGWVNEQFF; CDR3nt: TGTGCCAGCCGGGGGGGATGGGTCAATGAGCAGTTCTTC
j_gene: TRBJ2-7; abundance: .; v_gene: TRBV7-2; len: 12; d_gene: .; CDR3aa: CASSSPPGEQYF; CDR3nt: TGTGCCAGCAGCTCCCCCCCAGGCGAGCAGTACTTC
j_gene: TRBJ2-1; abundance: .; v_gene: TRBV19; len: 13; d_gene: TRBD1; CDR3aa: CASSLHRGSEQFF; CDR3nt: TGTGCCAGTAGTCTACACAGGGGAAGTGAGCAGTTCTTC
j_gene: TRBJ2-3; abundance: .; v_gene: TRBV5-1; len: 15; d_gene: TRBD2; CDR3aa: CASSPGLAGTDTQYF; CDR3nt: TGCGCCAGCAGCCCGGGACTAGCAGGCACAGATACGCAGTATTTT
j_gene: TRBJ1-2; abundance: .; v_gene: TRBV4-1; len: 16; d_gene: .; CDR3aa: CASSQDLREANYGYTF; CDR3nt: TGCGCCAGCAGCCAAGATCTTCGGGAAGCTAACTATGGCTACACCTTC
j_gene: TRBJ1-6; abundance: .; v_gene: TRBV6-5; len: 15; d_gene: .; CDR3aa: CASSSAGVNNSPLHF; CDR3nt: TGTGCCAGCAGTTCTGCCGGGGTTAACAATTCACCCCTCCACTTT
j_gene: TRBJ2-1; abundance: .; v_gene: TRBV12-5; len: 12; d_gene: .; CDR3aa: CASGLDVGGQFF; CDR3nt: TGTGCTAGTGGTTTGGACGTGGGGGGGCAGTTCTTC
j_gene: TRBJ2-7; abundance: once; v_gene: TRBV27; len: 15; d_gene: .; CDR3aa: CASSPGISYLYEQYF; CDR3nt: TGTGCCAGCAGTCCAGGTATTTCCTACCTCTACGAGCAGTACTTC
j_gene: TRBJ1-3; abundance: .; v_gene: TRBV5-8; len: 15; d_gene: .; CDR3aa: CASSRGFSSGNTIYF; CDR3nt: TGTGCCAGCAGCCGGGGGTTTTCCTCTGGAAACACCATATATTTT
j_gene: TRBJ1-5; abundance: .; v_gene: TRBV6-4; len: 14; d_gene: .; CDR3aa: CASSANGGNQPQHF; CDR3nt: TGTGCCAGCAGTGCTAACGGGGGCAATCAGCCCCAGCATTTT
j_gene: TRBJ2-1; abundance: .; v_gene: TRBV7-8; len: 15; d_gene: .; CDR3aa: CASSLWDLIYNEQFF; CDR3nt: TGTGCCAGCAGCTTATGGGACTTGATCTACAATGAGCAGTTCTTC
j_gene: TRBJ2-2; abundance: .; v_gene: TRBV7-2; len: 18; d_gene: TRBD2; CDR3aa: CASSLRLAGGGNTGELFF; CDR3nt: TGTGCCAGCAGCCTAAGACTAGCGGGGGGCGGAAACACCGGGGAGCTGTTTTTT
j_gene: TRBJ2-1; abundance: .; v_gene: TRBV7-9; len: 13; d_gene: .; CDR3aa: CASSDSSWNEQFF; CDR3nt: TGTGCCAGCAGCGATAGTTCATGGAATGAGCAGTTCTTC
j_gene: TRBJ2-1; abundance: .; v_gene: TRBV25-1; len: 13; d_gene: TRBD2; CDR3aa: CASSDSGGGRGLF; CDR3nt: TGTGCCAGCAGTGATAGCGGGGGCGGGAGGGGGCTCTTC
j_gene: TRBJ1-5; abundance: .; v_gene: TRBV6-1; len: 16; d_gene: .; CDR3aa: CASSGAAPYSNQPQHF; CDR3nt: TGTGCCAGCAGTGGGGCCGCCCCTTATAGCAATCAGCCCCAGCATTTT